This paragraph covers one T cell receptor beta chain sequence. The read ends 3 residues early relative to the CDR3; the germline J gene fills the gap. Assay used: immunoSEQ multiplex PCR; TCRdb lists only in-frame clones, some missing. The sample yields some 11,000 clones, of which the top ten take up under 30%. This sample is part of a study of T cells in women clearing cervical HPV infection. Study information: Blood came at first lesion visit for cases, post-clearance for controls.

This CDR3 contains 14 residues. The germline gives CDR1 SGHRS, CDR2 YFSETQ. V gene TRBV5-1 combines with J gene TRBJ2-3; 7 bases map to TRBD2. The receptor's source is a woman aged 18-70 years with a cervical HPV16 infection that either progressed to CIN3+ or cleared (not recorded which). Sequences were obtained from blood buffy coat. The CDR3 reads CASSPSGTSETQYF. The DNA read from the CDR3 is TGCGCCAGCAGCCCAAGCGGGACGTCTGAGACG.